The sequence of this T cell receptor (beta chain) was determined in a study of regulatory dendritic cells for organ transplantation. Study-level points and caveats: Regulatory dendritic cells appeared to expand memory CD8+ clones less than mature ones. The most alloreactive TCR clonotypes were found in resting memory CD8+ cells.

CFSE-labeled sorted T cells met regulatory or mature dendritic cells for 5 to 6 days. TCRdb keeps only in-frame clones here, not all; method: immunoSEQ multiplex PCR. The sample has around 12,000 clones, about 90% seen once. Germline loops: CDR1 LNHNV, CDR2 YYDKDF (reference sequence). V was pared by 5 bases and J by 3 bases, with 3 bases of the junction left unmatched. There are 13 residues in the CDR3. On this clone: Its antigen remains unidentified.

This rearrangement joins TRBV15 to TRBJ2-7; 8 bases fit TRBD1. Sequences were obtained from naive CD8+ T cells from blood cultured with regulatory dendritic cells. The subset: CD45RA+ naive T cells. This receptor was identified in a human donor in good health. Here the CDR3 DNA reads TGTGCCACCAGCCTGGACAGGGTCTACGAGCAGTACTTC. Its translation: CATSLDRVYEQYF.